One sample yielded the 18 T cell receptor beta chains listed below, sequenced in a study of lymphopenia after photon versus proton radiotherapy. Using immunoSEQ multiplex PCR, the repertoire was profiled, and TCRdb retains in-frame clones only, with some absent. The sample has under 75,000 clones, 85% to 95% seen once; the top ten hold 2.2%. The source was peripheral blood, collected from a patient treated with photon-based radiotherapy. These receptors all stem from a woman in her 40s with cholangiocarcinoma.

The CDR3 reads CASSLVAGGPHEQYF. DNA of the CDR3: TGTGCCAGCAGCTTAGTAGCGGGGGGGCCCCACGAGCAGTACTTC. The rearrangement joins TRBV11-2 to TRBJ2-7; 11 positions match TRBD2. This CDR3 contains 15 residues. The germline CDR1 and CDR2 sequences are SGHAT and FQNNGV. With 1 base clipped from V and 5 bases from J, the junction kept 4 bases outside the gene matches.

The genes are TRBV18 and TRBJ1-5, with 10 bases aligning to TRBD1. There are 14 residues in the CDR3. The ends lost 3 bases at V and 4 bases at J; junction bases unmatched: 0. CDR1 and CDR2 from the germline V gene are KGHSH and LQKENI. The DNA for the CDR3 is TGTGCCAGCTCACCGGGACAGGGGAATCAGCCCCAGCATTTT. It codes for CASSPGQGNQPQHF.

This chain links TRBV19 with TRBJ2-1; 13 bases are shared with TRBD2. Germline CDR1 reads LNHDA; CDR2 reads SQIVND (reference sequence). The CDR3 length is 17 residues. V lost 3 bases to trimming and J lost 5 bases; unmatched junction nucleotides: 7. The CDR3 DNA is TGTGCCAGTAGTATTCTTGTGGGACTAGCGGGGCACAATGAGCAGTTCTTC. Its translation: CASSILVGLAGHNEQFF.

The chain recombines TRBV21-1 with TRBJ2-3. TRBV21-1 is marked as a pseudogene. The CDR3 is made up of 14 amino acids. This CDR3 reads CASSKADSTDTQYF. CDR3 DNA: TGTGCCAGCAGCAAAGCGGACAGCACAGATACGCAGTATTTT.

The chain links TRBV30 to TRBJ1-2; D unclear. V lost 5 bases and J lost 0, with 10 bases in between. The CDR3 contains 13 residues. The germline V gene has CDR1 GTSNPN and CDR2 SVGIG (reference sequence). CDR3 nucleotides: TGTGCCTGGGGCCCGGGATCTAACTATGGCTACACCTTC. Its protein product is CAWGPGSNYGYTF.

The chain links TRBV9 to TRBJ2-3, with D possibly TRBD2 on 6 matching bases. Trimming stripped 3 bases from V and 2 bases from J, with 7 bases between. The CDR3 contains 13 residues. The germline V gene encodes CDR1 SGDLS and CDR2 YYNGEE. In DNA, the CDR3 is TGTGCCAGCAGCGGCGGGATCACAGATACGCAGTATTTT. Translation gives CASSGGITDTQYF.

This chain uses TRBV11-1 with TRBJ2-3; 9 bases align to TRBD2. The CDR3 runs to 15 residues. The V gene end was trimmed by 3 bases and the J gene end by 1 base; junction bases not matched to a gene: 2. Germline V gene lookup returns CDR1 SGHAT and CDR2 FQDESV (reference sequence). The CDR3 is CASSFRTSGTDTQYF. In DNA, the CDR3 is TGTGCCAGCAGCTTCAGGACTAGCGGCACAGATACGCAGTATTTT.

This chain links TRBV7-3 with TRBJ2-1, with D perhaps matching TRBD2 (6 bases). V was cut by 5 bases and J by 0 bases, with 14 bases left in between. This CDR3 has 16 residues. Germline V gene sequence: CDR1 SGHTA, CDR2 FQGTGA. Here the CDR3 DNA reads TGTGCCAGCAGCATGATGACCGGGAGCTCCTACAATGAGCAGTTCTTC. Translation: CASSMMTGSSYNEQFF.

The chain recombines TRBV6-1 with TRBJ1-1, with D unclear. Trimming took 1 base from V and 4 from J, leaving 13 bases between them. Per germline, CDR1 MNHNS and CDR2 SASEGT. The CDR3 extends over 15 amino acids. CDR3 sequence: CASSEVFRGGTEAFF. The CDR3 DNA reads TGTGCCAGCAGTGAAGTCTTCCGAGGAGGCACTGAAGCTTTCTTT.

V gene TRBV27 combines with J gene TRBJ1-1; no definite D call. Germline lookup yields CDR1 MNHEY and CDR2 SMNVEV (reference sequence). Trimming stripped 5 bases from V and 5 bases from J, with 9 bases between. This CDR3 comprises 12 residues. This chain's CDR3 is CASSRRGTEAFF. The CDR3 region has the DNA TGTGCCAGCAGTCGGCGGGGTACTGAAGCTTTCTTT.

This chain uses TRBV7-2 with TRBJ2-1; 7 bases align to TRBD2. V shed 6 bases and J 6 bases; nucleotides not matched to a gene: 14. Per germline, CDR1 SGHTA and CDR2 FQGNSA. CDR3 length equals 16 residues. The DNA for the CDR3 is TGTGCCAGCAGTCTATTAGCGGGTGGGCCGAGCAATGAGCAGTTCTTC. Protein: CASSLLAGGPSNEQFF.

The chain uses TRBV6-5 and TRBJ2-7; possibly TRBD2 for D (6 bases). Trimming pared 7 bases from V and 1 base from J, leaving 14 bases between. Germline V lookup: CDR1 MNHEY, CDR2 SVGAGI. There are 14 residues in the CDR3. The CDR3: CASTQWGVSYEQYF. CDR3 sequence (DNA): TGTGCCAGCACCCAATGGGGGGTTTCCTACGAGCAGTACTTC.

The genes are TRBV18 and TRBJ1-4, with D uncertain. The germline V gene encodes CDR1 KGHSH and CDR2 LQKENI. Trimming took off 2 bases at V and 7 bases at J, with 11 bases between the two ends. This CDR3 comprises 14 residues. CDR3: CASSPTSSGEKLFF. The CDR3 DNA reads TGTGCCAGCTCACCAACATCCTCGGGTGAAAAACTGTTTTTT. Variable domain in full (rest from reference TRBV18 and TRBJ1-4): NAGVMQNPRHLVRRRGQEARLRCSPMKGHSHVYWYRQLPEEGLKFMVYLQKENIIDESGMPKERFSAEFPKEGPSILRIQQVVRGDSAAYFCASSPTSSGEKLFFGSGTQLSVL.

CDR3 DNA: TGTGCCAGTAGTCCGGACAGGGGTTACGGGGAGCTGTTTTTT. Protein sequence: CASSPDRGYGELFF. The chain has TRBV19 and TRBJ2-2, with TRBD1 matching over 9 bases. CDR1 is LNHDA, CDR2 SQIVND, per germline (reference sequence). This CDR3 contains 14 residues. J gave up 7 bases and V 5 bases, and 5 bases lay outside the gene matches.

The J gene is TRBJ1-1, the V gene TRBV27; maybe TRBD1 (6 bases). The CDR3 has 17 residues. Per the germline V gene, CDR1 is MNHEY and CDR2 is SMNVEV (reference sequence). V lost 6 bases and J lost 1, with 21 bases in between. The CDR3 sequence is CASSPAQGPLKNTEAFF. In DNA form, the CDR3 reads TGTGCCAGCAGCCCGGCTCAGGGGCCTCTCAAGAACACTGAAGCTTTCTTT.

The chain recombines TRBV30 with TRBJ2-5, with D uncertain. The J call may be mistaken, given a closer DNA end match to TRBJ2-7. Germline CDR1 is GTSNPN and CDR2 is SVGIG (reference sequence). The CDR3 runs 11 residues. This chain's CDR3 is CAWSVQNEQYF. In DNA, the CDR3 is TGTGCCTGGAGTGTTCAGAACGAGCAGTACTTC.

A remark on this clone: A read error may produce the germline difference seen at one junction end. This rearrangement joins TRBV7-7 to TRBJ2-3; 10 nucleotides align to TRBD2. This CDR3 has 13 residues. Germline assignment: CDR1 SSHAT and CDR2 FNYEAQ (reference sequence). As DNA, the CDR3 is TGTGCTAGCAGCGGGGGGGGCACGGATACGCAGTATTTT. This encodes CASSGGGTDTQYF.

V is TRBV18 and J is TRBJ1-3, with unresolved D. The V gene lost 0 bases and the J gene lost 6 bases, with 15 bases spanning the gap. This CDR3 has 16 residues. The germline CDR1 and CDR2 sequences are KGHSH and LQKENI. CDR3 in DNA: TGTGCCAGCTCACCACCGTCGGGAGATATTAAAAACACCATATATTTT. Translation: CASSPPSGDIKNTIYF. Full variable domain (outside the CDR3, taken from reference TRBV18 and TRBJ1-3): NAGVMQNPRHLVRRRGQEARLRCSPMKGHSHVYWYRQLPEEGLKFMVYLQKENIIDESGMPKERFSAEFPKEGPSILRIQQVVRGDSAAYFCASSPPSGDIKNTIYFGEGSWLTVV.